The 24 T cell receptor beta chains listed next were all sequenced from one sample in a study of post-analysis software for immune sequencing data. Broader study findings: In patients, about 5 TRBV segments were more frequent than in controls, with TRBV5-6, TRBV5-1 and TRBV20-1 among them.

Carried by the TCR beta cDNA libraries were unique molecular identifiers. Via MiXCR, TCRdb re-called the PCR reads, giving one row per CDR3 protein. Counted here are a few hundred thousand distinct CDR3 sequences, about 40% occurring once; the ten biggest clones make up around 4.8%. These receptors have no known antigen. The sequencing input was blood. The source is a girl aged 10 to 17 with multiple sclerosis.

This clonotype appeared many times. J is TRBJ2-3 and V is TRBV20-1; D may be TRBD1 (5 bases). Germline CDR1 and CDR2: DFQATT and SNEGSKA (reference sequence). Trimming removed 3 bases from V and 6 bases from J, with 7 bases in between. CDR3 size: 11 residues. As DNA, the CDR3 is TGCAGTGCTAGGGACATCGATACGCAGTATTTT. This sequence encodes CSARDIDTQYF.

This clonotype was observed a handful of times. This chain joins TRBV24-1 and TRBJ2-3; no firm D call. Per the germline V gene, CDR1 is KGHDR and CDR2 is SFDVKD. The CDR3 is made up of 17 amino acids. V shed 4 bases and J shed 0 bases, with 16 bases lying between them. Here the CDR3 DNA reads TGTGCCACCAGTGACACGACCGATGTACCCAGCACAGATACGCAGTATTTT. This gives the protein CATSDTTDVPSTDTQYF.

With regard to this clonotype: A much larger clone differs by one base, so this may be a read error. The chain combines TRBV9 with TRBJ2-4; 10 nucleotides match TRBD2. CDR1 and CDR2 (germline): SGDLS, YYNGEE. CDR3 length: 15 amino acids. The CDR3 here is CANSVGGTSEDIQYF. The CDR3 DNA is TGTGCCAACAGCGTAGGCGGGACTAGCGAGGACATTCAGTACTTC.

This clonotype was counted many times. The chain links TRBV29-1 to TRBJ2-6; D unclear. Germline values: CDR1 SQVTM, CDR2 ANQGSEA. V lost 1 base, J lost 1 base, and 8 bases lay in between. The CDR3 covers 15 residues. The CDR3 nucleotides are TGCAGCGTTGAAGGGGAAACTTCTGGGGCCAACGTCCTGACTTTC. Translation gives CSVEGETSGANVLTF.

The V and J genes are TRBV20-1 and TRBJ1-2; D uncertain. Deletions cut 6 bases from V and 2 bases from J, with 10 bases between. The CDR3 spans 12 residues. Germline loops: CDR1 DFQATT, CDR2 SNEGSKA (reference sequence). The CDR3 DNA is TGCAGTGCGGGCGTCGGAAACTATGGCTACACCTTC. This encodes CSAGVGNYGYTF.

J is TRBJ2-1 and V is TRBV20-1; a weak D match, TRBD1 (6 bases). The V end lost 1 base, the J end lost 0 bases, and 16 bases lay between the germline ends. The CDR3 has 17 amino acids. Per the germline V gene, CDR1 is DFQATT and CDR2 is SNEGSKA (reference sequence). CDR3 in DNA: TGCAGTGCTAGAGGCAGGGGAAGGACAAGCTCCTACAATGAGCAGTTCTTC. This translates into CSARGRGRTSSYNEQFF.

This clonotype has ten or more counts. A much larger clone is a single base away; this may be a read error. CDR3 nucleotide sequence: TGTGCCAGCAAGGGTGGAGGGGACGGGGACATTCAGTACTTC. It is translated as CASKGGGDGDIQYF. V is TRBV27 and J is TRBJ2-4; D is perhaps TRBD2 (6 bases). Germline V CDR1 and CDR2: MNHEY, SMNVEV (reference sequence). The CDR3 covers 14 residues. Trimming left V 7 bases short and J 8 bases short, with 18 bases between.

Ten or more counts support this clonotype. The chain links TRBV20-1 to TRBJ2-5; 7 bases fit TRBD2. After removal of 5 bases from V and 2 bases from J, the junction contained 8 bases not matched to a gene. Germline V gene lookup returns CDR1 DFQATT and CDR2 SNEGSKA (reference sequence). CDR3 size: 14 residues. CDR3 nucleotide sequence: TGCAGTGCTCAGCGGGGCCCTCAGCAAGAGACCCAGTACTTC. Translating gives CSAQRGPQQETQYF.

The chain links TRBV25-1 to TRBJ2-4; the match to TRBD1 covers 9 bases. The V gene's germline CDR1 is MGHDK and CDR2 SYGVNS. The CDR3 has 14 residues. The J segment lost 6 bases and the V segment lost 6 bases, leaving 6 bases of the junction unmatched. The CDR3 sequence is CASSQGQGRNIQYF. The CDR3 DNA follows: TGTGCCAGCAGCCAGGGACAGGGAAGAAACATTCAGTACTTC.

The chain uses TRBV11-2 and TRBJ1-5; D is ambiguous. The V end was cut by 4 bases, the J end by 5 bases, with 6 bases between. The length of the CDR3 is 12 residues. Looked up from germline, CDR1 is SGHAT and CDR2 is FQNNGV. The CDR3 protein is CASSSSYQPQHF. For the CDR3, the DNA is TGTGCCAGCAGCTCCTCGTATCAGCCCCAGCATTTT.

This clonotype was seen at least ten times. This chain uses TRBV20-1 with TRBJ2-1; no definite D call. Germline CDR1 DFQATT, CDR2 SNEGSKA (reference sequence). The CDR3 loop spans 13 amino acids. Trimming stripped 3 bases from V and 5 bases from J, with 11 bases between. CDR3 coding DNA: TGCAGTGCTAGGAGAAGAATCAACAATGAGCAGTTCTTC. Its protein product is CSARRRINNEQFF.

This clonotype was found many times. This sequence joins TRBV7-3 and TRBJ2-3; D uncertain. V was shortened by 3 bases and J by 2 bases, with 6 bases between the two germline ends. This CDR3 contains 13 residues. Germline V lookup: CDR1 SGHTA, CDR2 FQGTGA. Written as DNA, the CDR3 is TGTGCCAGCAGCTTTCTCACCACAGATACGCAGTATTTT. Translated: CASSFLTTDTQYF. The entire variable domain, with the rest obtained from reference TRBV7-3 and TRBJ2-3, is as follows: GAGVSQTPSNKVTEKGKYVELRCDPISGHTALYWYRQSLGQGPEFLIYFQGTGAADDSGLPNDRFFAVRPEGSVSTLKIQRTERGDSAVYLCASSFLTTDTQYFGPGTRLTVL.

This clonotype was recorded a few times. A read error may be the cause here, since a much bigger clone is one base away. This chain joins TRBV4-1 and TRBJ2-1; 12 bases align to TRBD2. Germline V CDR1 and CDR2: MGHRA, YSYEKL. The CDR3 spans 16 residues. The CDR3 sequence is CASSQVLAGGGNKQFF. In DNA form, the CDR3 reads TGCGCCAGCAGCCAAGTTCTAGCGGGAGGGGGCAATAAGCAGTTCTTC.

As to this clonotype: A read error may explain this, as a much larger clone is one base away. Because it lacks the conserved phenylalanine or tryptophan at the end, this CDR3 is likely a read error. The CDR3 coding sequence is TGTGCCAGCAGAGTAGTGAGCGGGGAGGCTTTCTCT. It specifies CASRVVSGEAFS. The chain combines TRBV7-2 with TRBJ1-1; no firm D call. The CDR3 length is 12 residues. Trimming stripped 6 bases from V and 11 bases from J, with 16 bases between. Germline V gene data show CDR1 as SGHTA and CDR2 as FQGNSA.

Ten or more counts support this clonotype. The chain links TRBV7-9 to TRBJ2-1; 12 positions agree with TRBD2. V shed 2 bases, J shed 7 bases, and the junction held 3 bases outside the gene matches. Germline V gives CDR1 SEHNR, CDR2 FQNEAQ (reference sequence). The CDR3 spans 15 residues. The CDR3 nucleotides are TGTGCCAGCAGCTTACTAGCGGGAGGGCGGAATGAGCAGTTCTTC. It encodes CASSLLAGGRNEQFF. Full variable domain (outside the CDR3, taken from reference TRBV7-9 and TRBJ2-1): DTGVSQNPRHKITKRGQNVTFRCDPISEHNRLYWYRQTLGQGPEFLTYFQNEAQLEKSRLLSDRFSAERPKGSFSTLEIQRTEQGDSAMYLCASSLLAGGRNEQFFGPGTRLTVL.

The chain links TRBV14 to TRBJ1-2, with D possibly being TRBD1 (5 bases). The CDR3 sequence is 16 residues long. Germline-derived CDR1 and CDR2 are SGHDN and FVKESK. Trimming took off 4 bases at V and 0 bases at J, with 15 bases between the two ends. The CDR3 DNA follows: TGTGCCAGCAGCCGGAGGGGTGGAGTAGCTAACTATGGCTACACCTTC. Its protein is CASSRRGGVANYGYTF. Full variable domain (rest looked up from reference TRBV14 and TRBJ1-2): EAGVTQFPSHSVIEKGQTVTLRCDPISGHDNLYWYRRVMGKEIKFLLHFVKESKQDESGMPNNRFLAERTGGTYSTLKVQPAELEDSGVYFCASSRRGGVANYGYTFGSGTRLTVV.

This clonotype was seen ten or more times. V is TRBV9 and J is TRBJ2-2; either TRBD1 or TRBD2 may fit D (5 bases each). Germline V gene lookup returns CDR1 SGDLS and CDR2 YYNGEE. This CDR3 contains 15 residues. V dropped 2 bases and J dropped 0 bases, with 8 bases sitting between them. This CDR3 reads CASSVQGANTGELFF. The CDR3 DNA sequence: TGTGCCAGCAGCGTGCAGGGAGCGAACACCGGGGAGCTGTTTTTT.

The gene calls are TRBV20-1 and TRBJ2-5; D might be TRBD1 (6 bases). V was pared by 5 bases and J by 2 bases, with 15 bases between. Germline V gene lookup returns CDR1 DFQATT and CDR2 SNEGSKA (reference sequence). The CDR3 runs to 14 residues. The CDR3 coding sequence is TGCAGTGCTCCCTCAGGGGACCAGCAAGAGACCCAGTACTTC. Translated: CSAPSGDQQETQYF.

A few counts support this clonotype. The chain carries TRBV25-1 and TRBJ2-3; 8 nucleotides line up with TRBD2. Germline V gives CDR1 MGHDK, CDR2 SYGVNS. The trim removed 1 base at V and 6 bases at J, leaving 6 bases unmatched. The CDR3 spans 15 residues. In DNA form, the CDR3 reads TGTGCCAGCAGTGAATCTCTCGGGGGGGCTGATACGCAGTATTTT. It yields the protein CASSESLGGADTQYF. The full variable domain, completed using reference TRBV25-1 and TRBJ2-3, is EADIYQTPRYLVIGTGKKITLECSQTMGHDKMYWYQQDPGMELHLIHYSYGVNSTEKGDLSSESTVSRIRTEHFPLTLESARPSHTSQYLCASSESLGGADTQYFGPGTRLTVL.

This chain joins TRBV18 and TRBJ2-5; D is possibly TRBD1 (6 bases). Trimming removed 6 bases from V and 2 bases from J, with 10 bases in between. Germline V CDR1 and CDR2: KGHSH, LQKENI. The CDR3 covers 13 residues. The CDR3 spells CASSTRGQETQYF. The CDR3 DNA follows: TGTGCCAGCTCGACGAGGGGGCAAGAGACCCAGTACTTC.

This clonotype was detected many times. The chain has TRBV12-3 or TRBV12-4 and TRBJ1-2; D not resolved. V was clipped by 6 bases and J by 3 bases, with 11 bases between them. The CDR3 is 13 amino acids. CDR3 in amino acids: CASSLIVYYGYTF. The CDR3 region has the DNA TGTGCCAGCAGCCTTATAGTTTACTATGGCTACACCTTC.

Points on this clonotype: Just one base apart from a much larger clone, this may be a read error. The rearrangement joins TRBV29-1 to TRBJ2-3; D is unresolved. Germline-derived CDR1 and CDR2 are SQVTM and ANQGSEA. V lost 1 base to trimming and J lost 1 base, with 6 bases between them. The CDR3 is made up of 13 amino acids. For the CDR3, the DNA is TGCAGCGTTGAAGGTTCTGGCACAGATACGCAGTATTTT. It encodes CSVEGSGTDTQYF.

This clonotype was seen at least ten times. The chain combines TRBV13 with TRBJ2-3, with D unclear. CDR1 PRHDT and CDR2 FYEKMQ come from the germline V gene (reference sequence). CDR3 length: 15 residues. V gave up 3 bases and J gave up 6 bases, with 16 bases separating them. DNA for the CDR3: TGTGCCAGCAGCTTGGCCCCCGTGCTTTCCGATACGCAGTATTTT. Protein: CASSLAPVLSDTQYF.

This clonotype was picked up many times. The CDR3 spells CASSMGSGVKPQHF. For the CDR3, the DNA is TGTGCCAGCAGCATGGGAAGTGGGGTGAAGCCCCAGCATTTT. This rearrangement joins TRBV27 to TRBJ1-5, with D uncertain. The CDR3 sequence is 14 residues long. V lost 6 bases to trimming and J lost 8 bases, with 17 bases between them. Germline CDR1 is MNHEY and CDR2 is SMNVEV (reference sequence).